This T cell receptor beta chain was identified during a study of blood T cell repertoires in COVID-19. Across the study: PBMCs, B-cell-depleted T cells, or T cells provided the cDNA or gDNA that made up the material.

Using immunoSEQ multiplex PCR, the repertoire was profiled, and TCRdb retains in-frame clones only, with some absent. Here the sample spans over 150,000 clones, 75% to 90% being singletons. This CDR3 region has 16 residues. The J segment lost 7 bases and the V segment lost 3 bases, leaving 10 bases of the junction unmatched. Per germline, CDR1 MNHEY and CDR2 SMNVEV (reference sequence). Participants had their cohort set by participant-reported clinical history. In Cohort 3, a recovered donor had either two negative PCRs, clearance, or symptom resolution. Input material: PBMCs or T cells enriched from blood (not recorded which). The sequence derives from a man aged 40-49 years who had recovered from COVID-19. The chain carries TRBV27 and TRBJ2-1; 9 bases map to TRBD2. For the CDR3, the DNA is TGTGCCAGCAGTTTCTCCGAGGCGGGAGGGAGTAATGAGCAGTTCTTC. Its translation: CASSFSEAGGSNEQFF.